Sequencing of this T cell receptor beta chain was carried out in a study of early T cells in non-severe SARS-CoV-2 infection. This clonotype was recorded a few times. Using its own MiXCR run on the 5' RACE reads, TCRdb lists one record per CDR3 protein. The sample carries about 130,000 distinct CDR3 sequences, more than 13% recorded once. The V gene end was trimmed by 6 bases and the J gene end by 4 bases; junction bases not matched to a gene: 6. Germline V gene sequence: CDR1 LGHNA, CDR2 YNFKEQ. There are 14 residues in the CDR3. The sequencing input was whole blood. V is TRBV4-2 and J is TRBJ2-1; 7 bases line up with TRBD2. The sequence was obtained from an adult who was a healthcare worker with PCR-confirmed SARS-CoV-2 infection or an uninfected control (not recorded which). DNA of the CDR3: TGTGCCAGCAGTGCGGGGGTGCCGTACAATGAGCAGTTCTTC. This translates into CASSAGVPYNEQFF.